The 20 T cell receptor beta chains below all came from one sample that was sequenced in a study of T cell responses to AZD1222 COVID-19 vaccine. The assay was immunoSEQ multiplex PCR, and TCRdb's table has in-frame clones only and misses some. The sample holds tens of thousands of clones, around 85% seen once. The sequencing here drew on peripheral blood, taken on day 0 of AZD1222 vaccination. All receptors derive from an adult in good health.

The chain carries TRBV19 and TRBJ1-1, with TRBD1 as a possible D gene (5 bases). The germline gives CDR1 LNHDA, CDR2 SQIVND (reference sequence). The CDR3 is 15 residues long. V lost 5 bases, J lost 3 bases, and 16 bases lay in between. The CDR3 DNA is TGTGCCAGTAGTTTCCAGGGACGGCTACACACTGAAGCTTTCTTT. Translating gives CASSFQGRLHTEAFF. Variable domain in full (rest from reference TRBV19 and TRBJ1-1): DGGITQSPKYLFRKEGQNVTLSCEQNLNHDAMYWYRQDPGQGLRLIYYSQIVNDFQKGDIAEGYSVSREKKESFPLTVTSAQKNPTAFYLCASSFQGRLHTEAFFGQGTRLTVV.

This clone was counted only a few times. Other DNA sequences within the sample encode an identical CDR3. The genes are TRBV18 and TRBJ2-3; D is ambiguous. Trimming stripped 3 bases from V and 0 bases from J, with 1 base between. Germline V gene lookup returns CDR1 KGHSH and CDR2 LQKENI. The length of the CDR3 is 12 residues. CDR3 DNA: TGTGCCAGCTCACCTAGCACAGATACGCAGTATTTT. Protein product: CASSPSTDTQYF.

The chain carries TRBV6-5 and TRBJ1-5; a weak D match, TRBD1 (5 bases). The CDR3 contains 12 residues. Trimming pared 10 bases from V and 4 bases from J, leaving 11 bases between. In germline, CDR1 is MNHEY, CDR2 SVGAGI. CDR3 sequence (DNA): TGTGCCACCCAGAGACAGAATCAGCCCCAGCATTTT. Protein product: CATQRQNQPQHF.

The chain uses TRBV6-5 and TRBJ2-1, with 7 bases lining up with TRBD2. V shed 2 bases, J shed 0 bases, and the junction held 1 base outside the gene matches. Looked up from germline, CDR1 is MNHEY and CDR2 is SVGAGI. The length of the CDR3 is 15 residues. The CDR3 reads CASSYGGVSYNEQFF. Written as DNA, the CDR3 is TGTGCCAGCAGTTACGGGGGGGTCTCCTACAATGAGCAGTTCTTC.

V is TRBV5-1 and J is TRBJ2-1; D not certain. Trimming shortened V by 7 bases and J by 5 bases, and 16 bases separated the two germline ends. This CDR3 is 14 amino acids long. CDR1 and CDR2 (germline): SGHRS, YFSETQ. As DNA, the CDR3 is TGCGCCAGCCTTTTTAACGTCGGAGACAATGAGCAGTTCTTC. Translated: CASLFNVGDNEQFF. The variable domain in full, completed from reference TRBV5-1 and TRBJ2-1, reads KAGVTQTPRYLIKTRGQQVTLSCSPISGHRSVSWYQQTPGQGLQFLFEYFSETQRNKGNFPGRFSGRQFSNSRSEMNVSTLELGDSALYLCASLFNVGDNEQFFGPGTRLTVL.

The chain carries TRBV19 and TRBJ2-5; no clear D. The germline V gene has CDR1 LNHDA and CDR2 SQIVND (reference sequence). Trimming pared 5 bases from V and 5 bases from J, leaving 12 bases between. CDR3 length: 13 residues. CDR3 residues: CASSDKGEETQYF. The CDR3, as DNA: TGTGCCAGTAGTGACAAGGGTGAGGAGACCCAGTACTTC.

As DNA, the CDR3 is TGTGCCAGCAGCCAAGTTCGCAGGGGGCTCACTGAAGCTTTCTTT. Translation: CASSQVRRGLTEAFF. The rearrangement uses TRBV3-1 (or the pseudogene TRBV3-2) and TRBJ1-1, with 8 bases that match TRBD1. V was clipped by 1 base and J by 4 bases; unmatched bases: 5. Germline CDR1 is LGHDT and CDR2 is YNNKEL (reference sequence). The CDR3 has 15 amino acids.

V usage is TRBV5-5 and J usage is TRBJ1-2, with D perhaps TRBD1 (5 bases). The V end lost 1 base, the J end lost 1 base, and 14 bases lay between the germline ends. This CDR3 region has 16 residues. Per the germline V gene, CDR1 is SGHKS and CDR2 is YYEKEE (reference sequence). The chain's CDR3 is CASSLSLGTDNYGYTF. DNA for the CDR3: TGTGCCAGCAGCTTGTCATTGGGGACTGATAACTATGGCTACACCTTC.

The chain has TRBV5-1 and TRBJ1-3; D is undetermined. CDR3 length: 16 residues. CDR1 and CDR2 (germline): SGHRS, YFSETQ. V was cut by 4 bases and J by 0 bases, with 14 bases left in between. The CDR3 bases are TGCGCCAGCAGCAGACTCGGACCGAGCTCTGGAAACACCATATATTTT. Translating gives CASSRLGPSSGNTIYF.

The V and J genes are TRBV9 and TRBJ1-4; unclear D gene. V lost 0 bases and J lost 3, with 3 bases in between. The CDR3 runs 13 residues. Germline CDR1 is SGDLS and CDR2 is YYNGEE. The CDR3 DNA sequence: TGTGCCAGCAGCGTAGACGCTAATGAAAAACTGTTTTTT. Translation gives CASSVDANEKLFF.

This sequence joins TRBV2 and TRBJ1-2; the D gene is possibly TRBD1 (6 bases). The V and J ends lost 7 bases and 8 bases respectively, with 17 bases between them. This CDR3 comprises 13 residues. Germline CDR1 is SNHLY and CDR2 is FYNNEI. The CDR3 here is CASTESAGAGYTF. As DNA, the CDR3 is TGTGCCAGCACCGAAAGTGCAGGGGCGGGCTACACCTTC. The whole variable domain, filled in from reference TRBV2 and TRBJ1-2, reads EPEVTQTPSHQVTQMGQEVILRCVPISNHLYFYWYRQILGQKVEFLVSFYNNEISEKSEIFDDQFSVERPDGSNFTLKIRSTKLEDSAMYFCASTESAGAGYTFGSGTRLTVV.

V gene TRBV7-2 combines with J gene TRBJ1-5; possible D gene TRBD1, 6 bases. The germline V and J ends were trimmed by 1 base and 7 bases, with 14 bases remaining between them. This CDR3 contains 15 residues. Germline CDR1 is SGHTA and CDR2 is FQGNSA. The CDR3 nucleotides are TGTGCCAGCAGCTTAGAGGGTGGGGGCCGGCAGCCCCAGCATTTT. Translation gives CASSLEGGGRQPQHF.

V and J are TRBV4-1 and TRBJ2-7, with 8 positions matching TRBD2. CDR1 and CDR2 from the germline V gene are MGHRA and YSYEKL. V trimming: 4 bases; J trimming: 6 bases; junction bases outside the gene matches: 11. The CDR3 runs 15 residues. CDR3 nucleotides: TGCGCCAGCAGCCGCCTGGCGCGGGAGGAAGGCGAGCAGTACTTC. Its translation is CASSRLAREEGEQYF.

This clone was found a few times. Additional DNA sequences in this sample encode the identical CDR3. The V gene is TRBV5-1, the J gene TRBJ2-5; no firm D call. The CDR3 has 11 residues. Trimming took off 2 bases at V and 2 bases at J, with 1 base between the two ends. The germline V gene has CDR1 SGHRS and CDR2 YFSETQ. This CDR3 reads CASSFQETQYF. The DNA for the CDR3 is TGCGCCAGCAGCTTTCAAGAGACCCAGTACTTC.

V usage is TRBV5-1 and J usage is TRBJ2-5, with 11 bases identical to TRBD2. The germline V gene has CDR1 SGHRS and CDR2 YFSETQ. The V and J ends lost 4 bases and 3 bases, in that order; junction bases with no gene match: 2. This CDR3 comprises 14 residues. DNA for the CDR3: TGCGCCAGCAGCACGGGACTAGCGGAAGAGACCCAGTACTTC. It is translated as CASSTGLAEETQYF.

CDR3 region: CATSRAPEYGYTF. The CDR3 DNA reads as TGTGCCACCAGCAGAGCACCAGAGTATGGCTACACCTTC. V and J are TRBV15 and TRBJ1-2; D not certain. The CDR3 is 13 amino acids. V lost 1 base and J 5 bases, leaving 8 bases between the germline ends. Germline V gene lookup returns CDR1 LNHNV and CDR2 YYDKDF (reference sequence).

The V call is TRBV5-8, the J call TRBJ2-1, with 8 bases identical to TRBD1. Germline CDR1 SGHTS, CDR2 YDEGEE. The V and J ends lost 5 bases and 0 bases, in that order; junction bases with no gene match: 4. This CDR3 region has 15 residues. The CDR3 sequence: CASRPGTGSYNEQFF. CDR3 nucleotides: TGTGCCAGCAGACCCGGGACAGGCTCCTACAATGAGCAGTTCTTC.

CDR3 in amino acids: CASSLIRGYTGELFF. The CDR3 DNA follows: TGTGCCAGCAGCTTAATCCGGGGGTACACCGGGGAGCTGTTTTTT. The chain uses TRBV7-9 and TRBJ2-2, with a weak D call TRBD2 (6 bases). Germline V gene data show CDR1 as SEHNR and CDR2 as FQNEAQ (reference sequence). Trimming cost V 2 bases and J 3 bases, with 10 bases left between them. The CDR3 sequence is 15 residues long.

V is TRBV5-5 and J is TRBJ1-5; D not certain. Between the trimmed V and J ends, which lost 3 bases and 4 bases, there was a span of 11 bases. Germline values: CDR1 SGHKS, CDR2 YYEKEE (reference sequence). The CDR3 contains 14 residues. The DNA for the CDR3 is TGTGCCAGCAGCTGGGGTCCCGATAATCAGCCCCAGCATTTT. This sequence encodes CASSWGPDNQPQHF.

The chain links TRBV11-2 to TRBJ1-1, with D unresolved. The CDR3 length is 15 residues. Germline CDR1 reads SGHAT; CDR2 reads FQNNGV. V lost 1 base, J lost 0 bases, and 9 bases lay in between. This chain's CDR3 is CASSLVAGMNTEAFF. The CDR3 nucleotides read TGTGCCAGCAGCTTAGTGGCAGGAATGAACACTGAAGCTTTCTTT. The full variable domain, with the rest looked up from reference TRBV11-2 and TRBJ1-1, is EAGVAQSPRYKIIEKRQSVAFWCNPISGHATLYWYQQILGQGPKLLIQFQNNGVVDDSQLPKDRFSAERLKGVDSTLKIQPAKLEDSAVYLCASSLVAGMNTEAFFGQGTRLTVV.